This record looks at one T cell receptor beta chain sequence and its context. Its target is not known. The repertoire was sequenced with immunoSEQ multiplex PCR; TCRdb's copy has only in-frame clones and lacks some. The sample includes tens of thousands of clones, 70% to 90% seen only once; the top ten take around 8.2%. Sampled 1 year posttransplant, controls received myeloablative marrow transplants, methotrexate and a calcineurin inhibitor. The sample is drawn from a study of T cells after posttransplantation cyclophosphamide. Study-level results: Later post-transplant blood repertoires were often dominated by donor CD8+ memory clones. Recipient CMV seropositivity and CMV reactivation strongly tracked TRB clonality. Skin or GI-infiltrating T cells shared few TRB sequences with blood.

The CDR3 extends over 13 amino acids. The germline CDR1 and CDR2 sequences are LNHDA and SQIVND (reference sequence). With 4 bases removed from V and 0 bases from J, the gap between germline ends came to 5 bases. This sequence joins TRBV19 and TRBJ2-3; unclear D gene. The source was PBMCs, collected after an allogeneic stem cell transplant with a calcineurin inhibitor and methotrexate. The clonotype comes from a female patient between 50 and 60 years old who received an allogeneic stem cell transplant from an unrelated donor, was CMV-positive, and had chronic GVHD only. The T cells may come from the graft donor. In DNA form, the CDR3 reads TGTGCCAGTAGTACCCAAAGCACAGATACGCAGTATTTT. Amino acids: CASSTQSTDTQYF.